Below, 27 T cell receptor beta chains from the same sample are listed, as sequenced in a study of CD8 T cells in Susac syndrome. Random hexamers were used to reverse transcribe the RNA input (about 0.5 to 1 ug). TCRdb processed the immunoSEQ multiplex PCR reads anew with MiXCR; each CDR3 protein has one entry. The repertoire holds roughly 330,000 distinct CDR3 sequences, with just over 90% as singletons. The sequencing input was CD4+ T cells from PBMCs. The receptors shown here come from a human donor with multiple sclerosis.

The rearrangement uses TRBV7-3 and TRBJ2-3; 8 nucleotides line up with TRBD2. Germline V CDR1 and CDR2: SGHTA, FQGTGA. The CDR3 is 15 amino acids. The V segment lost 4 bases and the J segment 8 bases; nucleotides outside the gene matches: 11. The CDR3 sequence: CASSSRAGVVGTQYF. The CDR3 nucleotides are TGTGCCAGCAGCTCGAGAGCGGGGGTGGTGGGTACGCAGTATTTT.

The chain is built from TRBV12-3 or TRBV12-4 and TRBJ1-4, with TRBD1 matching over 10 bases. The CDR3 is made up of 15 amino acids. V lost 9 bases to trimming and J lost 8 bases; unmatched junction nucleotides: 12. CDR3 in amino acids: CASKGSGTGAEKLFF. The CDR3 DNA reads as TGTGCCAGTAAGGGTTCCGGGACAGGGGCCGAAAAACTGTTTTTT.

The chain combines TRBV29-1 with TRBJ2-1; D might be TRBD1 (6 bases). The V and J ends lost 7 bases and 2 bases respectively, with 18 bases between them. Germline V gene sequence: CDR1 SQVTM, CDR2 ANQGSEA. There are 15 residues in the CDR3. In DNA form, the CDR3 reads TGCAGCGCTGACAGGCGTGGGGGTCCCTACAATGAGCAGTTCTTC. Its translation is CSADRRGGPYNEQFF.

This clonotype was seen once. V and J are TRBV2 and TRBJ2-4; D perhaps matches TRBD2 (5 bases). The germline V gene encodes CDR1 SNHLY and CDR2 FYNNEI. V was pared by 5 bases and J by 0 bases, with 11 bases between. The CDR3 has 15 residues. This chain's CDR3 is CASSWTLLAKNIQYF. CDR3 in DNA: TGTGCCAGCAGTTGGACTCTCCTAGCCAAAAACATTCAGTACTTC.

The chain employs TRBV28 and TRBJ2-1; D is undetermined. CDR3 size: 12 residues. The V end lost 6 bases, the J end lost 9 bases, and 12 bases lay between the germline ends. From germline, CDR1 is MDHEN and CDR2 SYDVKM. The CDR3: CASSSARTEQFF. CDR3 coding DNA: TGTGCCAGCAGCTCCGCTCGGACTGAGCAGTTCTTC.

The genes are TRBV4-3 and TRBJ1-2; the D is unclear. Germline-derived CDR1 and CDR2 are LGHNA and YSLEER. This CDR3 region has 14 residues. The ends were cut back, 6 bases at V and 14 bases at J, with 25 bases in the middle. The chain's CDR3 is CASSRQRTVNLGTF. CDR3 nucleotides: TGCGCCAGCAGTCGACAACGAACTGTTAATCTTGGAACCTTC.

V usage is TRBV6-6 and J usage is TRBJ1-2; D unresolved. CDR1 is MNHNY, CDR2 SVGAGI, per germline (reference sequence). This CDR3 has 13 residues. Trimming cost V 4 bases and J 2 bases, with 8 bases left between them. The CDR3 bases are TGTGCCAGCAGTTCCCGCCAGAACTATGGCTACACCTTC. Its translation: CASSSRQNYGYTF.

The V gene is TRBV4-3, the J gene TRBJ2-1; 7 bases line up with TRBD2. Germline values: CDR1 LGHNA, CDR2 YSLEER. The CDR3 consists of 14 residues. The V and J ends lost 0 bases and 8 bases, in that order; junction bases with no gene match: 4. CDR3 amino acids: CASSQEGGSDEQFF. DNA for the CDR3: TGCGCCAGCAGCCAAGAGGGGGGGAGCGATGAGCAGTTCTTC.

This rearrangement joins TRBV5-1 to TRBJ1-5; 8 nucleotides agree with TRBD1. The germline V gene has CDR1 SGHRS and CDR2 YFSETQ. There are 15 residues in the CDR3. J gave up 7 bases and V 2 bases, and 8 bases lay outside the gene matches. CDR3 region: CASSFGQGGDQPQHF. CDR3 nucleotides: TGCGCCAGCAGCTTCGGACAGGGCGGGGACCAGCCCCAGCATTTT.

The table lists this clonotype with a count of one. V usage is TRBV18 and J usage is TRBJ1-2, with 7 bases fitting TRBD1. The germline V gene encodes CDR1 KGHSH and CDR2 LQKENI. Trimming cost V 6 bases and J 4 bases; bases outside gene matches: 8. The CDR3 length is 14 residues. The CDR3 DNA sequence: TGTGCCAGCTCTGGCGGGACAGCATTCTATGGCTACACCTTC. This codes for CASSGGTAFYGYTF.

V and J are TRBV3-1 and TRBJ2-7; 7 bases align to TRBD2. Germline CDR1 reads LGHDT; CDR2 reads YNNKEL (reference sequence). V was pared by 5 bases and J by 4 bases, with 14 bases of the junction left unmatched. The CDR3 totals 16 residues. DNA for the CDR3: TGTGCCAGCAGCGCCGGGACTACCGAGGACTATTACGAGCAGTACTTC. It codes for CASSAGTTEDYYEQYF.

This clonotype appeared a single time. The rearrangement links TRBV7-2 to TRBJ2-3, with 7 positions matching TRBD1. The V gene's germline CDR1 is SGHTA and CDR2 FQGNSA. J was trimmed by 5 bases and V by 5 bases; bases with no gene match: 7. This CDR3 is built from 14 residues. CDR3 residues: CASSLWTGRDTQYF. Here the CDR3 DNA reads TGTGCCAGCAGCCTCTGGACAGGCCGAGATACGCAGTATTTT.

The V gene is TRBV2, the J gene TRBJ2-7, with 7 bases that match TRBD2. The CDR3 totals 15 residues. Trimming took 6 bases from V and 6 from J; bases not matched to a gene: 14. CDR1 SNHLY and CDR2 FYNNEI come from the germline V gene. Written as DNA, the CDR3 is TGTGCCAGCAGCCGGACTGGCGGGAGAGAGGGCGAGCAGTACTTC. Translated: CASSRTGGREGEQYF.

The chain is built from TRBV6-2 or TRBV6-3 and TRBJ2-1, with 9 nucleotides matching TRBD2. Unmatched junction bases numbered 3, after V lost 1 base and J lost 2 bases. This CDR3 comprises 16 residues. CDR1 is MNHEY, CDR2 SVGEGT, per germline. DNA of the CDR3: TGTGCCAGCAGTTACTTGCCTAGCGGGACCTACAATGAGCAGTTCTTC. This encodes CASSYLPSGTYNEQFF.

The chain combines TRBV15 with TRBJ2-1, with 8 bases identical to TRBD1. J lost 9 bases, V lost 1 base, and 5 bases had no gene match. CDR3 length equals 14 residues. Germline lookup yields CDR1 LNHNV and CDR2 YYDKDF (reference sequence). Here the CDR3 reads CATSRGTGRGEQFF. In DNA, the CDR3 is TGTGCCACCAGCAGAGGGACAGGGCGAGGTGAGCAGTTCTTC.

This chain uses TRBV5-1 with TRBJ2-7, with 12 bases aligning to TRBD1. Losses at the gene ends were 0 bases for V and 4 bases for J; bases not matched to a gene: 8. Germline lookup yields CDR1 SGHRS and CDR2 YFSETQ. The CDR3 spans 17 residues. In DNA form, the CDR3 reads TGCGCCAGCAGCTTGGGGGACAGGGGGCGCGAGGGTTACGAGCAGTACTTC. This translates into CASSLGDRGREGYEQYF. Full variable domain (remainder filled in from reference TRBV5-1 and TRBJ2-7): KAGVTQTPRYLIKTRGQQVTLSCSPISGHRSVSWYQQTPGQGLQFLFEYFSETQRNKGNFPGRFSGRQFSNSRSEMNVSTLELGDSALYLCASSLGDRGREGYEQYFGPGTRLTVT.

Only one count was recorded for this clonotype. V usage is TRBV21-1 and J usage is TRBJ1-3; the D call of TRBD1 is as the table states it, not checked on the DNA. TRBV21-1 is marked as a pseudogene. The CDR3 extends over 17 amino acids. CDR3 sequence (DNA): TGTGCCAGCAGCCCCCGACAGGGCCCCGCTTCTGGAAACACCATATATTTT. It specifies CASSPRQGPASGNTIYF.

The chain recombines TRBV30 with TRBJ2-2; TRBD1 is a possible D gene (5 bases). V shed 3 bases and J shed 5 bases, with 13 bases lying between them. CDR1 and CDR2 from the germline V gene are GTSNPN and SVGIG (reference sequence). CDR3 length: 14 amino acids. The CDR3 coding sequence is TGTGCCTGGAGCCAGCTTAGGGGTACCGGGGAGCTGTTTTTT. This codes for CAWSQLRGTGELFF.

This sequence joins TRBV29-1 and TRBJ2-1, with D possibly TRBD2 on 5 matching bases. Germline V gene sequence: CDR1 SQVTM, CDR2 ANQGSEA. The CDR3 length is 12 residues. V lost 4 bases, J lost 5 bases, and 9 bases lay in between. The CDR3 is CSVGPGDNEQFF. The CDR3 nucleotides read TGCAGCGTTGGACCCGGGGACAATGAGCAGTTCTTC.

This rearrangement joins TRBV20-1 to TRBJ1-2; D gene unclear. In germline, CDR1 is DFQATT, CDR2 SNEGSKA (reference sequence). The length of the CDR3 is 15 residues. Trimming took off 0 bases at V and 4 bases at J, with 15 bases between the two ends. The CDR3 here is CSARDGHKQPYGYTF. CDR3 nucleotides: TGCAGTGCTAGAGATGGGCACAAGCAGCCCTATGGCTACACCTTC.

This clonotype was counted a few times. One end of the junction does not line up with germline, which may come from a read error. This rearrangement joins TRBV5-1 to TRBJ2-5; D perhaps matches TRBD2 (6 bases). The CDR3 covers 13 residues. The germline V gene encodes CDR1 SGHRS and CDR2 YFSETQ. The CDR3 loop reads CASSLVGGETQYF. For the CDR3, the DNA is TGTGCTAGCAGCCTCGTTGGGGGGGAGACCCAGTACTTC.

The chain employs TRBV20-1 and TRBJ2-3; D uncertain. Germline loops: CDR1 DFQATT, CDR2 SNEGSKA (reference sequence). The CDR3 runs 11 residues. Trimming left V 5 bases short and J 3 bases short, with 6 bases between. Here the CDR3 DNA reads TGCAGTGCTGATATTACAGATACGCAGTATTTT. Its protein is CSADITDTQYF.

V gene TRBV20-1 combines with J gene TRBJ1-1, with 9 bases identical to TRBD1. This CDR3 region has 14 residues. Per the germline V gene, CDR1 is DFQATT and CDR2 is SNEGSKA (reference sequence). Trimming at V came to 7 bases and at J to 3 bases, leaving 9 bases not matched to a gene. The CDR3 nucleotides are TGCAGTGACCCGGGACAGGGCTTGGACACTGAAGCTTTCTTT. This translates into CSDPGQGLDTEAFF.

The chain couples TRBV6-6 to TRBJ2-2, with a tentative D call TRBD1 (7 bases). The CDR3 runs to 16 residues. V dropped 7 bases and J dropped 1 base, with 16 bases sitting between them. The germline V gene encodes CDR1 MNHNY and CDR2 SVGAGI (reference sequence). The CDR3 reads CASTHGGGRNTGELFF. CDR3 nucleotide sequence: TGTGCCAGCACCCACGGAGGGGGCCGGAACACCGGGGAGCTGTTTTTT.

The genes are TRBV20-1 and TRBJ2-1, with 14 bases matching TRBD2. The CDR3 loop spans 15 amino acids. Germline assignment: CDR1 DFQATT and CDR2 SNEGSKA (reference sequence). J gave up 5 bases and V 2 bases, and 2 bases lay outside the gene matches. CDR3 in amino acids: CSARRLAGGNNEQFF. The DNA for the CDR3 is TGCAGTGCTAGAAGACTAGCGGGGGGGAACAATGAGCAGTTCTTC.

A remark on this clonotype: At one boundary the junction diverges from the germline segment, which might be a read error. CDR3 sequence reads: CTSSIRNEQYF. In nucleotides, the CDR3 is TGTACCAGTAGTATCCGGAACGAGCAGTACTTC. V and J are TRBV19 and TRBJ2-7; D unresolved. The CDR3 runs 11 residues. Germline lookup yields CDR1 LNHDA and CDR2 SQIVND (reference sequence).

The gene calls are TRBV5-5 and TRBJ2-5; D gene unclear. This CDR3 is built from 15 residues. Germline loops: CDR1 SGHKS, CDR2 YYEKEE (reference sequence). Deletions cut 4 bases from V and 1 base from J, with 14 bases between. CDR3 loop: CASSRRSVSQETQYF. The CDR3 DNA follows: TGTGCCAGCAGCCGACGGTCGGTAAGCCAAGAGACCCAGTACTTC.